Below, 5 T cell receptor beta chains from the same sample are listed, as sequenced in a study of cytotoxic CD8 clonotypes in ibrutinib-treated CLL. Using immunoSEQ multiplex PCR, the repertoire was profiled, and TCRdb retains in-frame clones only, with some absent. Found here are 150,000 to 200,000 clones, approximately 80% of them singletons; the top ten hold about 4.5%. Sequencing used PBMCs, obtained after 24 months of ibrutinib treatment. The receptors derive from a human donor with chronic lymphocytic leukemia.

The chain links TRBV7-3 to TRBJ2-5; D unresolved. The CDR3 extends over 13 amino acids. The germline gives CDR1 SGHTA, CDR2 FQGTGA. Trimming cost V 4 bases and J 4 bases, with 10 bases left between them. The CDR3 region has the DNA TGTGCCAGCAGCTACACTTCTGGAGAGACCCAGTACTTC. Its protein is CASSYTSGETQYF.

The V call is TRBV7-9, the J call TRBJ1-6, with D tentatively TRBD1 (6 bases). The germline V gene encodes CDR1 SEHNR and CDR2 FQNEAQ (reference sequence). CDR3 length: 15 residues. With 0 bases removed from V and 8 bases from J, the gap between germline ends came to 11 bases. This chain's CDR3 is CASSLAEGGYSPLHF. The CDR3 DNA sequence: TGTGCCAGCAGCTTAGCGGAGGGGGGGTATTCACCCCTCCACTTT.

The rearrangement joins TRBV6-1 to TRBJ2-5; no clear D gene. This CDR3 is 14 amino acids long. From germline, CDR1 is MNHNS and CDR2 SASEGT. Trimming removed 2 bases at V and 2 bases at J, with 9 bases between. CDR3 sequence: CASSESLSQETQYF. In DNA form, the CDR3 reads TGTGCCAGCAGTGAATCCCTTAGTCAAGAGACCCAGTACTTC.

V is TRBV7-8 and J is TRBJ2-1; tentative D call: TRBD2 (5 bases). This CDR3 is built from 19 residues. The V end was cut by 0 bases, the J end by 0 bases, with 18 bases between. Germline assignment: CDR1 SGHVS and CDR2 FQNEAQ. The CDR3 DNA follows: TGTGCCAGCAGCTTAGCGAGTGAGGCAGCGGTAAGCTCCTACAATGAGCAGTTCTTC. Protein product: CASSLASEAAVSSYNEQFF.

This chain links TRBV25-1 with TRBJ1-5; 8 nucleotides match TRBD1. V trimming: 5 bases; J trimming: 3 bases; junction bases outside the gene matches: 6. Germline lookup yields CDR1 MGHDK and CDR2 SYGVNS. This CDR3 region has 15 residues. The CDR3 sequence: CASSFGQGPNQPQHF. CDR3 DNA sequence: TGTGCCAGCAGTTTCGGACAGGGCCCCAATCAGCCCCAGCATTTT.